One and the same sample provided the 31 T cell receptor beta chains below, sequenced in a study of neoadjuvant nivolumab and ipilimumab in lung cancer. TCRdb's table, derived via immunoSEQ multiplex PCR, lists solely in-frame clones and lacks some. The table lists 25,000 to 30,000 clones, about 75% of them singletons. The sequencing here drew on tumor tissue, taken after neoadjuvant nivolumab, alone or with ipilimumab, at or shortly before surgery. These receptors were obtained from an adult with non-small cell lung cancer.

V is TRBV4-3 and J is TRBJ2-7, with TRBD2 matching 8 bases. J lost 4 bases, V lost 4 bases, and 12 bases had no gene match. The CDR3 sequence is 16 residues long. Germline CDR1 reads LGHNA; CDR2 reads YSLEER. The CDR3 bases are TGCGCCAGCAGCCCCAACGGCCGGGGGGGGTGGTACGAGCAGTACTTC. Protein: CASSPNGRGGWYEQYF.

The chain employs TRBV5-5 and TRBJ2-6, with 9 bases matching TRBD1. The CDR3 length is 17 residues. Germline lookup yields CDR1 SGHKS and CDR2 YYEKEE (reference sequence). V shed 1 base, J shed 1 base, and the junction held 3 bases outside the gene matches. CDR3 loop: CASSLTGGASGANVLTF. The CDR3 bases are TGTGCCAGCAGCTTGACAGGGGGCGCGTCTGGGGCCAACGTCCTGACTTTC.

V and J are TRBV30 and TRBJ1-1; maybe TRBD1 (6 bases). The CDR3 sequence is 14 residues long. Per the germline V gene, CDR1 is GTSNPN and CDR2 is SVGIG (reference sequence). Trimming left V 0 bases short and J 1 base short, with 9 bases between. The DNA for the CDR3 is TGTGCCTGGAGTGTAAAGACAGGGAACACTGAAGCTTTCTTT. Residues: CAWSVKTGNTEAFF. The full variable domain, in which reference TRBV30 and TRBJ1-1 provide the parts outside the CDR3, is SQTIHQWPATLVQPVGSPLSLECTVEGTSNPNLYWYRQAAGRGLQLLFYSVGIGQISSEVPQNLSASRPQDRQFILSSKKLLLSDSGFYLCAWSVKTGNTEAFFGQGTRLTVV.

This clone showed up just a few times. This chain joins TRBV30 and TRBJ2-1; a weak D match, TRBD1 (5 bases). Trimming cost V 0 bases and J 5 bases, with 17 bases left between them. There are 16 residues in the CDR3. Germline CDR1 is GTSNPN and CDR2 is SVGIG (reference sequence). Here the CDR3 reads CAWSVQEAFPHNEQFF. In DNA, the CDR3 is TGTGCCTGGAGTGTACAGGAAGCGTTCCCTCACAATGAGCAGTTCTTC.

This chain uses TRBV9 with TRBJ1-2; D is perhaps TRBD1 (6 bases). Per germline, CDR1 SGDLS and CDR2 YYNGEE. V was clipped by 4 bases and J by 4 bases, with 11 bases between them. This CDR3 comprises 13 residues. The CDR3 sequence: CASSRGQTYGYTF. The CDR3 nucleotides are TGTGCCAGCAGCCGGGGGCAGACCTATGGCTACACCTTC.

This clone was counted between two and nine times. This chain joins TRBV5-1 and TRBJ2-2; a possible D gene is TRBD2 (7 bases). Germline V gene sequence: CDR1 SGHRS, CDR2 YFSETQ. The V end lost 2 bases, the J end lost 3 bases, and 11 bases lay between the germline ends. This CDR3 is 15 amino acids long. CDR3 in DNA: TGCGCCAGCAGCTTCCGGGGGGCGCACACCGGGGAGCTGTTTTTT. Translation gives CASSFRGAHTGELFF.

The CDR3 here is CASSWGQGTGELFF. For the CDR3, the DNA is TGTGCCAGCAGCTGGGGACAGGGCACCGGGGAGCTGTTTTTT. The chain uses TRBV7-8 and TRBJ2-2, with 9 bases that match TRBD1. Germline V gene data show CDR1 as SGHVS and CDR2 as FQNEAQ. V gave up 4 bases and J gave up 4 bases; unmatched junction bases: 1. The CDR3 is 14 amino acids.

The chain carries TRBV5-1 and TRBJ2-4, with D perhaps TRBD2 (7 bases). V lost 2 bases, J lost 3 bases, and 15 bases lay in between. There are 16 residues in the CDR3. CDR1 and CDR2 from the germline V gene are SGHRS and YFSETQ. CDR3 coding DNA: TGCGCCAGCAGCTTTGAGGGGGGGGCATTCAAAAACATTCAGTACTTC. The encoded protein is CASSFEGGAFKNIQYF. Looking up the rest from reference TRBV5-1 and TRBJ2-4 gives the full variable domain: KAGVTQTPRYLIKTRGQQVTLSCSPISGHRSVSWYQQTPGQGLQFLFEYFSETQRNKGNFPGRFSGRQFSNSRSEMNVSTLELGDSALYLCASSFEGGAFKNIQYFGAGTRLSVL.

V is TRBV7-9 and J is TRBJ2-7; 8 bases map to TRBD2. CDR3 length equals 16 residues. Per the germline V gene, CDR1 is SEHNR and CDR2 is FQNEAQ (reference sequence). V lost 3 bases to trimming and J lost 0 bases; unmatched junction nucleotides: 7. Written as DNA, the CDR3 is TGTGCCAGCAGCTTGTTCATAGCGGGGAGCTCCTACGAGCAGTACTTC. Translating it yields CASSLFIAGSSYEQYF.

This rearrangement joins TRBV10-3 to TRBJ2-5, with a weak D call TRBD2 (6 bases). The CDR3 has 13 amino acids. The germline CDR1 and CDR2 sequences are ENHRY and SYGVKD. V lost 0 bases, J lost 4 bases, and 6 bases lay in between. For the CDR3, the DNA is TGTGCCATCAGTGAGTCGGGGGGAGAGACCCAGTACTTC. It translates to CAISESGGETQYF.

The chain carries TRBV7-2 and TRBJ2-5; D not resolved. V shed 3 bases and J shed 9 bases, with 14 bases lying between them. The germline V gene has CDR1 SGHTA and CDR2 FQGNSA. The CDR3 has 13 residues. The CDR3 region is CASSLDLTLPQYF. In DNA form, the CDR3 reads TGTGCCAGCAGCTTGGATCTAACCCTACCCCAGTACTTC.

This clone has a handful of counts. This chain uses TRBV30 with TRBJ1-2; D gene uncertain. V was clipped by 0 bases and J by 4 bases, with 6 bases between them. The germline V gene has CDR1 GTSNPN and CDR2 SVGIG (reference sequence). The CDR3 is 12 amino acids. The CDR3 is CAWSVSPYGYTF. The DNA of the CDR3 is TGTGCCTGGAGTGTATCCCCCTATGGCTACACCTTC.

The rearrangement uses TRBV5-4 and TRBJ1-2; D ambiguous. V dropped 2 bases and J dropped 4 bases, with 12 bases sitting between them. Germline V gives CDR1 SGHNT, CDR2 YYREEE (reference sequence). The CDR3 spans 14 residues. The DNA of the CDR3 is TGTGCCAGCAGCTTTGGTGCAGAAGGCTATGGCTACACCTTC. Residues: CASSFGAEGYGYTF.

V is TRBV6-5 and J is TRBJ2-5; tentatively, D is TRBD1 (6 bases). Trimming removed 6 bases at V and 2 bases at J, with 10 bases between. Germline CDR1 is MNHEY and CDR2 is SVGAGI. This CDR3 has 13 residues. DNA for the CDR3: TGTGCCAGCAGACTACAGGGTCAAGAGACCCAGTACTTC. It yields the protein CASRLQGQETQYF.

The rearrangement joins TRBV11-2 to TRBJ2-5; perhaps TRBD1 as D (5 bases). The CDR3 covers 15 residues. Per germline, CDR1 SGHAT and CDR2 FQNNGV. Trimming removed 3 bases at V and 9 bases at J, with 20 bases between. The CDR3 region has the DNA TGTGCCAGCAGCTTCGGTTGGACATCCCAGGAGCCCCAGTACTTC. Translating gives CASSFGWTSQEPQYF.

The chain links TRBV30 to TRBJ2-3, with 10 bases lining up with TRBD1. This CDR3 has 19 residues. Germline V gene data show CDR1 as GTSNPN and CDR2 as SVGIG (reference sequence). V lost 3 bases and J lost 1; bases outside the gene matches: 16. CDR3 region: CAWRDRVTRTGGGTDTQYF. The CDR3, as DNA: TGTGCCTGGAGGGACCGTGTAACCCGGACAGGGGGGGGCACAGATACGCAGTATTTT.

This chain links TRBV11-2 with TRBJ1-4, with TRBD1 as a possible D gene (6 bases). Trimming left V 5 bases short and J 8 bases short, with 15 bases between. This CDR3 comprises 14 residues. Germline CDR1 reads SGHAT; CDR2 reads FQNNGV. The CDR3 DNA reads TGTGCCAGCAGCCCCGGGCTGGGGACAGAAAAACTGTTTTTT. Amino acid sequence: CASSPGLGTEKLFF.

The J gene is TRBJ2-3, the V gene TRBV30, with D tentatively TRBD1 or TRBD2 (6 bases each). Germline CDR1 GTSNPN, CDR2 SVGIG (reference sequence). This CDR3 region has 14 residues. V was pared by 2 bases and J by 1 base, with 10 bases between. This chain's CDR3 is CAWSIGGRTDTQYF. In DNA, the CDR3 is TGTGCCTGGAGTATCGGGGGCCGCACAGATACGCAGTATTTT. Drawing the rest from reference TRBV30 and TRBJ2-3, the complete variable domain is SQTIHQWPATLVQPVGSPLSLECTVEGTSNPNLYWYRQAAGRGLQLLFYSVGIGQISSEVPQNLSASRPQDRQFILSSKKLLLSDSGFYLCAWSIGGRTDTQYFGPGTRLTVL.

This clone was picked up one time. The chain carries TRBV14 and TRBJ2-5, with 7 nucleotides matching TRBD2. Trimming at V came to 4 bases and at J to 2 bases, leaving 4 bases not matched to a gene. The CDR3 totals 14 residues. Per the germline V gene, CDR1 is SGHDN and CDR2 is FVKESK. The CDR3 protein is CASSLTGGQETQYF. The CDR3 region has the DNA TGTGCCAGCAGCCTAACGGGGGGTCAAGAGACCCAGTACTTC. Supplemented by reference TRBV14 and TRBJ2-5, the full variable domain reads EAGVTQFPSHSVIEKGQTVTLRCDPISGHDNLYWYRRVMGKEIKFLLHFVKESKQDESGMPNNRFLAERTGGTYSTLKVQPAELEDSGVYFCASSLTGGQETQYFGPGTRLLVL.

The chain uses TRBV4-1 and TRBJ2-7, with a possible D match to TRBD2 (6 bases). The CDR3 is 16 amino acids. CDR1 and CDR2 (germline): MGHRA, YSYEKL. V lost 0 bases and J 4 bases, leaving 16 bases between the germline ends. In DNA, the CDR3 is TGCGCCAGCAGCCAAGAGGTGGGGACTGTTCGTTACGAGCAGTACTTC. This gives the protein CASSQEVGTVRYEQYF.

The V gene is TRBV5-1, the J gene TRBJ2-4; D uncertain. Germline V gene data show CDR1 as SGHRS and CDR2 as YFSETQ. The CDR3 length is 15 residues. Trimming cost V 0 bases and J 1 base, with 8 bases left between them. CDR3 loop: CASSLDSGAKNIQYF. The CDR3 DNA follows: TGCGCCAGCAGCTTGGACAGTGGGGCCAAAAACATTCAGTACTTC.

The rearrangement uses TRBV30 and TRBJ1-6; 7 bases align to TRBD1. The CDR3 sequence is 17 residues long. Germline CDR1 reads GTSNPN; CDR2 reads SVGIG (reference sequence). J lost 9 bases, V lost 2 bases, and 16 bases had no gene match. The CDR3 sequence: CAWSKGLGGHGGSPLHF. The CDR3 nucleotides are TGTGCCTGGAGTAAGGGGTTAGGGGGCCATGGGGGTTCACCCCTCCACTTT. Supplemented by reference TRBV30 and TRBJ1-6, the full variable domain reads SQTIHQWPATLVQPVGSPLSLECTVEGTSNPNLYWYRQAAGRGLQLLFYSVGIGQISSEVPQNLSASRPQDRQFILSSKKLLLSDSGFYLCAWSKGLGGHGGSPLHFGNGTRLTVT.

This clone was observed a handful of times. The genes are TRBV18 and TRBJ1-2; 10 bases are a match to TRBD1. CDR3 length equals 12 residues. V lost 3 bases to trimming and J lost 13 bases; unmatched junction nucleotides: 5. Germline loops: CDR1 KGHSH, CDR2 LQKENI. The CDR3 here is CASSPKTGGRTF. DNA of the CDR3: TGTGCCAGCTCACCCAAGACAGGGGGCCGCACCTTC.

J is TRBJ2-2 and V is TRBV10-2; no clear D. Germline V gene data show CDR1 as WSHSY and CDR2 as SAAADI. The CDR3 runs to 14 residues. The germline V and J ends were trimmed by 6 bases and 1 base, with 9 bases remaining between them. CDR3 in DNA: TGCGCCAGCAGAGTCTATCAGAACACCGGGGAGCTGTTTTTT. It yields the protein CASRVYQNTGELFF.

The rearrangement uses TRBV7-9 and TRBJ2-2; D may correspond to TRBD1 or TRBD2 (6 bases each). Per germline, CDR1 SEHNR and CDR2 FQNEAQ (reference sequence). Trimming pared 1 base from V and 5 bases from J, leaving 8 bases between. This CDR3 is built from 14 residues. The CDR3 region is CASSLVGGTGELFF. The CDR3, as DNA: TGTGCCAGCAGCTTAGTAGGGGGGACCGGGGAGCTGTTTTTT.

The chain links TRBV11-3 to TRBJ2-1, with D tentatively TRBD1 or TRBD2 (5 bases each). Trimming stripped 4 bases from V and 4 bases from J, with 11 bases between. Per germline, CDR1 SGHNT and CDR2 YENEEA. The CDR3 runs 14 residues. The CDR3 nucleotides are TGTGCCAGCAGCTCCGGGACGGAGTACAATGAGCAGTTCTTC. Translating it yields CASSSGTEYNEQFF.

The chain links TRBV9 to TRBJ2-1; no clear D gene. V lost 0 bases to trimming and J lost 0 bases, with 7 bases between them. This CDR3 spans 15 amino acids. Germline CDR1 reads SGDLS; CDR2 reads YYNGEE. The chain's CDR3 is CASSVAASSYNEQFF. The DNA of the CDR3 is TGTGCCAGCAGCGTAGCAGCTAGCTCCTACAATGAGCAGTTCTTC.

The CDR3, as DNA: TGTGCCAGCAGTTATGCCCGGGACTTTTACGAGCAGTACTTC. Residues: CASSYARDFYEQYF. The chain employs TRBV6-6 and TRBJ2-7, with D possibly matching TRBD2 (6 bases). Per the germline V gene, CDR1 is MNHNY and CDR2 is SVGAGI (reference sequence). V lost 3 bases and J lost 4, with 13 bases in between. This CDR3 is 14 amino acids long.

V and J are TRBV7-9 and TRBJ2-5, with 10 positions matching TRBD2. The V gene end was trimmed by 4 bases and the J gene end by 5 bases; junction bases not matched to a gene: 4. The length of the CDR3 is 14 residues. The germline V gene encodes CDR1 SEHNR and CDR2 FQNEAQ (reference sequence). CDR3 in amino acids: CASSYSGGKETQYF. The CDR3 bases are TGTGCCAGCAGCTATAGCGGGGGGAAGGAGACCCAGTACTTC.

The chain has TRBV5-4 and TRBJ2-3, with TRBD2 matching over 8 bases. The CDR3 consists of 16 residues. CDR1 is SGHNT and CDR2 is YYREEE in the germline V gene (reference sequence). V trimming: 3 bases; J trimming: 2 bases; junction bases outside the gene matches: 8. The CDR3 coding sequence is TGTGCCAGCAGCTCCCGAGCGGGGGTGCTCACAGATACGCAGTATTTT. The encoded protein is CASSSRAGVLTDTQYF.

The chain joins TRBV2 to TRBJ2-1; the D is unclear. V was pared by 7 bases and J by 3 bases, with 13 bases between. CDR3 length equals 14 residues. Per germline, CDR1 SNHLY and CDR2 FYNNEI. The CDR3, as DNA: TGTGCCAGCATCGGACCTCAGAGCTACAATGAGCAGTTCTTC. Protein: CASIGPQSYNEQFF.